Listed below are T cell receptor beta chains from one sample, sequenced in a study of blood T cell repertoires in COVID-19. Using immunoSEQ multiplex PCR, the repertoire was profiled, and TCRdb retains in-frame clones only, with some absent. This table holds a few hundred thousand clones, 88% found once. Sequencing was done on a sample of PBMCs or T cells enriched from blood (not recorded which). The source is a woman between 45 and 65 years old who had recovered from COVID-19. Each CDR3 is given with its conserved first and last residue. D genes are given only for firm matches. Size tells how often a clone was seen (once, few, many) or the class of an expanded clone, and some rows leave it out.

>NA|NA|TRBV3-1/TRBV3-2|TRBJ1-4
TGTGCCAGCAGCAACCTACAGGTGGGGGAAAAACTGTTTTTT
CASSNLQVGEKLFF
>NA|NA|TRBV7-2|TRBJ1-2
TGTGCCAGCAGCTTAGAGTTAACAGAAAACTATGGCTACACCTTC
CASSLELTENYGYTF
>TRBD1|NA|TRBV5-6|TRBJ1-6
TGTGCCAGCAGCTTCGGACAGGGACGTAGCTCCTATAATTCACCCCTCCACTTT
CASSFGQGRSSYNSPLHF
>TRBD2|NA|TRBV7-2|TRBJ2-1
TGTGCCAGCAGCCTGCTAGCGGGAGGGAACAATGAGCAGTTCTTC
CASSLLAGGNNEQFF
>NA|NA|TRBV6-5|TRBJ1-5
TGTGCCAGCAGTTACTCCAAGCAACAGCCCCAGCATTTT
CASSYSKQQPQHF
>TRBD2|NA|TRBV7-2|TRBJ2-7
TGTGCCAGCAGCTTAGGACTAGCGGACGAGCAGTACTTC
CASSLGLADEQYF
>TRBD2|NA|TRBV11-2|TRBJ2-3
TGTGCCAGCAGCGGTAGGACTAGCGGGAGGACAGATACGCAGTATTTT
CASSGRTSGRTDTQYF
>TRBD1|NA|TRBV5-1|TRBJ1-1
TGCGCCAGCAGCTTGGCTGGAGGGGGCAACACTGAAGCTTTCTTT
CASSLAGGGNTEAFF
>NA|NA|TRBV6-1|TRBJ1-2
TGTGCCAGCAGTGACAACTTTGCTTTCTATGGCTACACCTTC
CASSDNFAFYGYTF
>NA|NA|TRBV19|TRBJ1-2
TGTGCCAGTAAAGCAAACCCGACTGGAAATGGCTACACCTTC
CASKANPTGNGYTF
>NA|NA|TRBV12-3/TRBV12-4|TRBJ1-1
TGTGCCAGCAGTTTATCCCCAGGGGCTGAAGCTTTCTTT
CASSLSPGAEAFF
>NA|NA|TRBV3-1/TRBV3-2|TRBJ1-3
TGTGCCAGCAGCCACCGAGCCTCTGGAAACACCATATATTTT
CASSHRASGNTIYF
>NA|NA|TRBV24-1|TRBJ1-1
TGTGCCACCAGTGATTTGGGTCAAGCCGGAGCTTTCTTT
CATSDLGQAGAFF
>TRBD2|NA|TRBV7-7|TRBJ2-5
TGTGCTAGCAGCCCAGGACAGCGACTAGCGGGATTGTACCAAGAGACCCAGTACTTC
CASSPGQRLAGLYQETQYF
>TRBD2|NA|TRBV24-1|TRBJ2-3
TGTGCCACCGGGAGCGGGAGGGCCGCAGATACGCAGTATTTT
CATGSGRAADTQYF
>TRBD1|few|TRBV3-1/TRBV3-2|TRBJ1-5
TGTGCCAGCAGCCCTCGACAGGGGGTTCGGCAGCCCCAGCATTTT
CASSPRQGVRQPQHF
>NA|NA|TRBV21-1|TRBJ1-3
TGTGCCAGCAGCAAAAGAGCGGGGGGCTCTGGAAACACCATATATTTT
CASSKRAGGSGNTIYF
>NA|NA|TRBV6-1|TRBJ2-1
TGTGCCAGCAGTGACAGGGGAATGAACCCCTACAATGAGCAGTTCTTC
CASSDRGMNPYNEQFF
>NA|NA|TRBV29-1|TRBJ1-5
TGCAGCGTTGGTTTCTCAGGTGATAGCAATCAGCCCCAGCATTTT
CSVGFSGDSNQPQHF
>TRBD2|NA|TRBV20-1|TRBJ2-1
TGCAGTGCTAGTGTCACGGGAGGCACCTCCTACAATGAGCAGTTCTTC
CSASVTGGTSYNEQFF
>NA|NA|TRBV11-3|TRBJ2-2
TGTGCCAGCAGCCCAAAGCGGTCCACCGGGGAGCTGTTTTTT
CASSPKRSTGELFF
>TRBD1|NA|TRBV15|TRBJ1-2
TGTGCCACCAGCGGGGAAGGACAGGACACCTATGGCTACACCTTC
CATSGEGQDTYGYTF
>NA|NA|TRBV7-2|TRBJ1-5
TGTGCCAGCAGCTTAGTGGGGGCGCGGGTGAATCAGCCCCAGCATTTT
CASSLVGARVNQPQHF
>TRBD1|NA|TRBV7-9|TRBJ1-6
TGTGCCAGCAGACGGACCGGGACAGCCAATTCACCCCTCCACTTT
CASRRTGTANSPLHF
>NA|NA|TRBV30|TRBJ2-1
TGTGCCTGGAGTGTATCCCCCTATGAGCAGTTCTTC
CAWSVSPYEQFF
>TRBD2|NA|TRBV2|TRBJ2-1
TGTGCCAGCAGGTTACTAGCGGGAGTCGGGGAGCAGTTCTTC
CASRLLAGVGEQFF
>TRBD2|NA|TRBV7-2|TRBJ2-7
TGTGCCAGTACTCGGGGGTCTAGCGGGACCTACTCCTACGAGCAGTACTTC
CASTRGSSGTYSYEQYF
>NA|NA|TRBV7-7|TRBJ1-5
TGTGCTAGCAGCTTAGCCCAACATTGTCAGCCCCAGCATTTT
CASSLAQHCQPQHF
>TRBD2|NA|TRBV6-5|TRBJ2-5
TGTGCCAGCAGTTACGGGGACTATCAAGAGACCCAGTACTTC
CASSYGDYQETQYF
>NA|once|TRBV28|TRBJ1-4
TGTGCCAGCAGTTTAGATAGAGAAAAACTGTTTTTT
CASSLDREKLFF
>NA|NA|TRBV6-2/TRBV6-3|TRBJ2-7
TGTGCCAGCAGTTACGGAGGGCCATCCTACGAGCAGTACTTC
CASSYGGPSYEQYF
>TRBD1|once|TRBV11-3|TRBJ2-3
TGTGCCAGCACGACAGGGGGACCGACAGATACGCAGTATTTT
CASTTGGPTDTQYF
>NA|NA|TRBV28|TRBJ1-1
TGTGCCAGCAGATACCCTCACTCAAACACTGAAGCTTTCTTT
CASRYPHSNTEAFF
>TRBD2|NA|TRBV5-4|TRBJ2-3
TGTGCCAGCAGCTTGGGGGGACTAGCGGGAGCGACAGATACGCAGTATTTT
CASSLGGLAGATDTQYF
>NA|once|TRBV5-6|TRBJ1-2
TGTGCCAGCAGCTTGACCGGACTGAAGTCGGGCTACACCTTC
CASSLTGLKSGYTF
>NA|NA|TRBV21-1|TRBJ1-5
TGTGCCAGCAGCAAAGGGACAGGGGGTTTTCTCGGCAATCAGCCCCAGCATTTT
CASSKGTGGFLGNQPQHF
>TRBD2|NA|TRBV9|TRBJ2-3
TGTGCCAGCAGCGCTAGACTAGCGTTGGGCACAGATACGCAGTATTTT
CASSARLALGTDTQYF
>TRBD1|once|TRBV7-2|TRBJ2-2
TGTGCCAGCAGCTTGTCTCGGACAGGGATCGGGGAGCTGTTTTTT
CASSLSRTGIGELFF
>TRBD2|once|TRBV28|TRBJ2-3
TGTGCCAGCAGTTCCCGGACTAGCGGGAATGCGGATACGCAGTATTTT
CASSSRTSGNADTQYF
>TRBD1|NA|TRBV7-3|TRBJ2-3
TGTGCCAGCAGCTTAATCGGGGCGACAGGGGGCTCGGATACGCAGTATTTT
CASSLIGATGGSDTQYF
>NA|NA|TRBV7-9|TRBJ2-7
TGTGCCAGCAGCTTCTTCGGGAAAACCTACGAGCAGTACTTC
CASSFFGKTYEQYF
>NA|NA|TRBV24-1|TRBJ2-1
TGTGCCACCAGTGATACGTCTTGGAGTGGCTCCTACAATGAGCAGTTCTTC
CATSDTSWSGSYNEQFF
>NA|NA|TRBV18|TRBJ2-7
TGTGCCAGCTCACCACCCAATAACCGGGGTACGCACGAGCAGTACTTC
CASSPPNNRGTHEQYF
>NA|NA|TRBV7-8|TRBJ2-2
TGTGCCAGCAGCTTAGAATACGGGACACGGACCGGGGAGCTGTTTTTT
CASSLEYGTRTGELFF
>NA|NA|TRBV3-1/TRBV3-2|TRBJ1-5
TGTGCCAGCAGCCAGGGACACACAAATCAGCCCCAGCATTTT
CASSQGHTNQPQHF
>TRBD1|NA|TRBV5-1|TRBJ1-2
TGCGCCAGCAGCTTGCAGGGGGTGCAGATCTATGGCTACACCTTC
CASSLQGVQIYGYTF
>NA|once|TRBV28|TRBJ1-1
TGTGCCAGCGGAACTACAGGGCGCACTGAAGCTTTCTTT
CASGTTGRTEAFF
>TRBD1|NA|TRBV18|TRBJ1-5
TGTGCCAGCTCACGACAGGGGAATCAGCCCCAGCATTTT
CASSRQGNQPQHF
>NA|NA|TRBV15|TRBJ1-6
TGTGCCACCAGCCTAGCAGGCGGATCCCCTTCACCCCTCCACTTT
CATSLAGGSPSPLHF
>TRBD2|NA|TRBV27|TRBJ2-5
TGTGCCAGCAGTTTAAGGCTAGCGGGAGGCCGGGAGACCCAGTACTTC
CASSLRLAGGRETQYF
>TRBD1|NA|TRBV6-2/TRBV6-3|TRBJ1-6
TGTGCCAGCAGCTCCGGGACAGGGAATTCACCCCTCCACTTT
CASSSGTGNSPLHF
>NA|NA|TRBV7-9|TRBJ1-2
TGTGCCAGCAGCCCTACAGGGACCTATAACTATGGCTACACCTTC
CASSPTGTYNYGYTF
>NA|NA|TRBV11-1|TRBJ1-1
TGTGCCAGCAGCCAAGGGGGTTACAGGAACACTGAAGCTTTCTTT
CASSQGGYRNTEAFF
>NA|NA|TRBV3-1/TRBV3-2|TRBJ2-7
TGTGCCAGCAGCCAAAATAAGGACAGAGCCTACGAGCAGTACTTC
CASSQNKDRAYEQYF